These T cell receptor beta chains were read from a single sample in a study of T-cell reconstitution after alpha-beta-depleted transplantation in children. MiXCR, applied by TCRdb to the PCR reads, yields one record per CDR3 protein. The table shows about 500,000 distinct CDR3 sequences, with 32% occurring only once. This specimen consisted of PBMCs from the stem cell graft donor, obtained from the stem cell graft. These receptors originate from a human donor who donated a stem cell graft to a child with aplastic anemia. The CDR3 runs from the conserved cysteine through the conserved F or W. Fields, in order: clone size, J gene, V gene, D gene, CDR3 protein, CDR3 DNA. A D gene is named only where the DNA matches it firmly. A clone size is listed for some rows: how often the clone was seen (once, few, many), or a class if it is expanded.

-	TRBJ1-1	TRBV30	-	CAWIPSGGARAFF	TGTGCCTGGATCCCCTCCGGGGGGGCTCGGGCTTTCTTT
few	TRBJ2-2	TRBV29-1	-	CSVETRAGELFF	TGCAGCGTTGAAACCCGGGCCGGGGAGCTGTTTTTT
-	TRBJ2-5	TRBV9	-	CASSVASGSQETQYF	TGTGCCAGCAGCGTAGCCTCAGGTTCCCAAGAGACCCAGTACTTC
-	TRBJ1-2	TRBV5-6	TRBD1	CASSFPPGQGGYGYTF	TGTGCCAGCAGTTTTCCTCCGGGACAGGGGGGATATGGCTACACCTTC
once	TRBJ2-5	TRBV6-1	TRBD1	CASKYRGNQETQYF	TGTGCCAGCAAGTACAGGGGTAACCAAGAGACCCAGTACTTC
few	TRBJ2-1	TRBV12-3/TRBV12-4	-	CASYRQESSYNEQFF	TGTGCCAGCTACCGACAGGAGAGCTCCTACAATGAGCAGTTCTTC
-	TRBJ2-1	TRBV12-3/TRBV12-4	TRBD2	CASQIAGGASEQFF	TGTGCCAGTCAGATAGCGGGAGGGGCTTCCGAGCAGTTCTTC
many	TRBJ2-3	TRBV20-1	-	CSATRGGSTDTQYF	TGCAGTGCTACAAGGGGCGGTAGCACAGATACGCAGTATTTT
-	TRBJ1-1	TRBV4-3	-	CASSQGVKNTEAFF	TGCGCCAGCAGCCAAGGTGTTAAGAACACTGAAGCTTTCTTT
few	TRBJ2-5	TRBV18	TRBD1	CASSPGVGQVHQETQYF	TGTGCCAGCTCACCAGGAGTAGGACAGGTCCACCAAGAGACCCAGTACTTC
-	TRBJ2-2	TRBV12-3/TRBV12-4	TRBD2	CASSPSGRSTGELFF	TGTGCCAGCAGTCCATCCGGGAGGAGCACCGGGGAGCTGTTTTTT
-	TRBJ2-3	TRBV28	-	CASTWGAGAGRTDTQYF	TGTGCCAGCACCTGGGGGGCAGGAGCGGGACGCACAGATACGCAGTATTTT
-	TRBJ1-5	TRBV7-9	TRBD1	CASSDGQGRDQPQHF	TGTGCCAGCAGCGACGGACAGGGTCGCGATCAGCCCCAGCATTTT